This entry features one T cell receptor beta chain sequence. The antigen is not known. The entry originates in a study of T cell clonotyping in hematopoietic cell transplantation. Overall study: Recipients' pretransplant samples followed cytoreduction. Study-wide points: No sorting was done, leaving CD4 and CD8 contributions mixed. After transplant, recipient diversity fell while pathologically expanded clonotypes grew through day 180.

This sample's time point: recipient sample about 28 days before transplant, after cytoreduction. Produced via immunoSEQ multiplex PCR; TCRdb's table is partial and in-frame only. The sample contains tens of thousands of clones, 90% to 96% of which appear only once. With 1 base removed from V and 6 bases from J, the gap between germline ends came to 10 bases. CDR3 size: 13 residues. Germline V gene data show CDR1 as GTSNPN and CDR2 as SVGIG (reference sequence). The chain combines TRBV30 with TRBJ1-5; a possible D gene is TRBD1 (5 bases). The sample in question was peripheral blood mononuclear cells, obtained before stem cell transplant. The TCR comes from a woman in her forties or fifties with acute myeloid leukemia. Some clones in this sample may be carry-over from other donors' samples. The CDR3 here is CAWSGTRGQPQHF. CDR3 nucleotide sequence: TGTGCCTGGAGTGGGACACGGGGTCAGCCCCAGCATTTT.